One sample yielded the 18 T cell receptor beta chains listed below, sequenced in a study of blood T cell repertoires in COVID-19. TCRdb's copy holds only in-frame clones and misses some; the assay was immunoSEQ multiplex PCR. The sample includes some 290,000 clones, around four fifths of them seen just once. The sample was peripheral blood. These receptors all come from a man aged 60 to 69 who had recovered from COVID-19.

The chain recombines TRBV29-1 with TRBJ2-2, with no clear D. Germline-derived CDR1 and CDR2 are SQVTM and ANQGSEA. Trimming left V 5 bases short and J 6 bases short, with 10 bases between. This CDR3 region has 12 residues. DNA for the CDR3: TGCAGCGTTTCTCCCCCCTCCGGGGAGCTGTTTTTT. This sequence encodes CSVSPPSGELFF.

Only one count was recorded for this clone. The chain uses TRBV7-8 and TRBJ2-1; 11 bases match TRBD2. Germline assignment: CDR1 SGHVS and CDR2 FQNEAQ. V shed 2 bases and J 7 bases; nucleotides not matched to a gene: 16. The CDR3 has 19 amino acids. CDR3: CASSLRGTTSGRFGNEQFF. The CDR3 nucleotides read TGTGCCAGCAGCTTAAGGGGGACCACTAGCGGGAGATTTGGTAATGAGCAGTTCTTC.

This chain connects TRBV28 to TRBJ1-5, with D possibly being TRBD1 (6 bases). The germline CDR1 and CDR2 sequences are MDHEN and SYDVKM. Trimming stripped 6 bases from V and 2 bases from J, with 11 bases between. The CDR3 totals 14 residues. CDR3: CASRTGTRNQPQHF. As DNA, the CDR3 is TGTGCCAGCAGAACCGGGACACGCAATCAGCCCCAGCATTTT.

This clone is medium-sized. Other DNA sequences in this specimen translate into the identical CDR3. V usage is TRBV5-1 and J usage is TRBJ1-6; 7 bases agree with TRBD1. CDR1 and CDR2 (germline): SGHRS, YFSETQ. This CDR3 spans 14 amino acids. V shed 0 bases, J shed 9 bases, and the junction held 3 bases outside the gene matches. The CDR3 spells CASSLGQGGSPLHF. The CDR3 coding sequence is TGCGCCAGCAGCTTGGGACAGGGCGGTTCACCCCTCCACTTT.

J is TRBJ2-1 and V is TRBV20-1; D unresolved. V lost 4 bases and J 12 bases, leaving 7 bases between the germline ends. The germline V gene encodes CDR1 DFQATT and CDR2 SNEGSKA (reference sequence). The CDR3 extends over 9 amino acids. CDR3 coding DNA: TGCAGTGCTATCCACGGGCAGTTCTTC. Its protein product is CSAIHGQFF.

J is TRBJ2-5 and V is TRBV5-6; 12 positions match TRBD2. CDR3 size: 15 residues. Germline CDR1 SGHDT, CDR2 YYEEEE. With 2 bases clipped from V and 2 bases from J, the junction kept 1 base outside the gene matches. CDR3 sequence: CASSFGLAGQETQYF. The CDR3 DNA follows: TGTGCCAGCAGCTTTGGACTAGCGGGACAAGAGACCCAGTACTTC.

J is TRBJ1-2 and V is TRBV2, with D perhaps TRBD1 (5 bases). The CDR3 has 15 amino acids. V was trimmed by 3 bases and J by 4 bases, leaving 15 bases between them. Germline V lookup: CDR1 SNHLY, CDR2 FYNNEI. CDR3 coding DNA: TGTGCCAGCAGTGATATGGGGCGGCAGAGCTATGGCTACACCTTC. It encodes CASSDMGRQSYGYTF. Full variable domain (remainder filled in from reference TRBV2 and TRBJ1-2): EPEVTQTPSHQVTQMGQEVILRCVPISNHLYFYWYRQILGQKVEFLVSFYNNEISEKSEIFDDQFSVERPDGSNFTLKIRSTKLEDSAMYFCASSDMGRQSYGYTFGSGTRLTVV.

The CDR3 spells CAISTTGFSGNTIYF. The CDR3 coding sequence is TGTGCCATCAGTACCACAGGGTTCTCTGGAAACACCATATATTTT. The genes are TRBV10-3 and TRBJ1-3; possibly TRBD1 for D (6 bases). V lost 5 bases and J 0 bases, leaving 11 bases between the germline ends. The CDR3 is 15 residues long. CDR1 and CDR2 (germline): ENHRY, SYGVKD.

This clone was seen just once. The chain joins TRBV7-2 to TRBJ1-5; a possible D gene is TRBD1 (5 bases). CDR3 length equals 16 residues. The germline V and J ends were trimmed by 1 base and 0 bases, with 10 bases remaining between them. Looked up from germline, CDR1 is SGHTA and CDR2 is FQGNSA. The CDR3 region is CASSLGLGGSNQPQHF. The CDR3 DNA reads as TGTGCCAGCAGCTTAGGATTGGGGGGTAGCAATCAGCCCCAGCATTTT.

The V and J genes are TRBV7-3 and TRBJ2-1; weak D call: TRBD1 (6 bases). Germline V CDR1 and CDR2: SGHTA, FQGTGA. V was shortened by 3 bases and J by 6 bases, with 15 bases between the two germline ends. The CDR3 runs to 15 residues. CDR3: CASSFAGTSFNEQFF. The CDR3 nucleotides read TGTGCCAGCAGCTTTGCCGGGACAAGTTTCAATGAGCAGTTCTTC.

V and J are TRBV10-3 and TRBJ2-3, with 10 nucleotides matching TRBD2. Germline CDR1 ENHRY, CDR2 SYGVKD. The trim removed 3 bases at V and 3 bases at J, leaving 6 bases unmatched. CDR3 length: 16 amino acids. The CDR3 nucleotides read TGTGCCATCAGTGAAAGAGCGGGAGGGATGACAGATACGCAGTATTTT. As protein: CAISERAGGMTDTQYF.

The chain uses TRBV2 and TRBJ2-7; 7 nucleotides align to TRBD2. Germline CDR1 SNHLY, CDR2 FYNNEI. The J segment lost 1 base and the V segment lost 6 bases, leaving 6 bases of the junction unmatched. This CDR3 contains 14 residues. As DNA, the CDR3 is TGTGCCAGCAGGAAAACGGGACTATCCTACGAGCAGTACTTC. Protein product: CASRKTGLSYEQYF. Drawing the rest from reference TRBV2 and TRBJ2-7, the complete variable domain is EPEVTQTPSHQVTQMGQEVILRCVPISNHLYFYWYRQILGQKVEFLVSFYNNEISEKSEIFDDQFSVERPDGSNFTLKIRSTKLEDSAMYFCASRKTGLSYEQYFGPGTRLTVT.

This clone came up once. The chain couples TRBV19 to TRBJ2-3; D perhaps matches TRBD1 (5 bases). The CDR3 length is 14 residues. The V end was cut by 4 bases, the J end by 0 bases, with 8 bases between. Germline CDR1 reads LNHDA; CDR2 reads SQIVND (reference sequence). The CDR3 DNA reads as TGTGCCAGTAGTACGGCAGGGAGCACAGATACGCAGTATTTT. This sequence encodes CASSTAGSTDTQYF.

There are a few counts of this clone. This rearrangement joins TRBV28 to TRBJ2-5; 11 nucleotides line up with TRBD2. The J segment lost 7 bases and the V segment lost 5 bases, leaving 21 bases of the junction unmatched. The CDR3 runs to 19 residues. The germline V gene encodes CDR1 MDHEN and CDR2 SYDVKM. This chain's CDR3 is CASSPSRGSGGAGVGTQYF. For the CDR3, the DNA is TGTGCCAGCAGTCCCTCCCGAGGTAGCGGGGGGGCCGGGGTAGGGACCCAGTACTTC.

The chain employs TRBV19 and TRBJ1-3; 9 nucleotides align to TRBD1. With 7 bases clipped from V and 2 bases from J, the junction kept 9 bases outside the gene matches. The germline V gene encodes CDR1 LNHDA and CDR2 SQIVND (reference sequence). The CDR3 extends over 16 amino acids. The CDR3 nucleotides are TGTGCCAGTAAGTTACAGGGGGCGTCTGCTGGAAACACCATATATTTT. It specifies CASKLQGASAGNTIYF. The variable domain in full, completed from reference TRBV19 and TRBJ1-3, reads DGGITQSPKYLFRKEGQNVTLSCEQNLNHDAMYWYRQDPGQGLRLIYYSQIVNDFQKGDIAEGYSVSREKKESFPLTVTSAQKNPTAFYLCASKLQGASAGNTIYFGEGSWLTVV.

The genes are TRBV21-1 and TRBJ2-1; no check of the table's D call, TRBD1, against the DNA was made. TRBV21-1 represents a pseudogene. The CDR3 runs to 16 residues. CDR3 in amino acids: CASSKGQGKVHNEQFF. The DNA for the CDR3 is TGTGCCAGCAGCAAGGGACAGGGGAAGGTCCACAATGAGCAGTTCTTC.

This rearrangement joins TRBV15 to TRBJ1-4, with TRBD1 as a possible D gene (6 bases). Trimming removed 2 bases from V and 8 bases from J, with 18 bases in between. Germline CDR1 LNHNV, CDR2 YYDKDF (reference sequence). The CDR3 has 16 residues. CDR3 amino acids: CATSRNRQVRREKLFF. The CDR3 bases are TGTGCCACCAGCAGAAACCGACAGGTCCGGCGCGAAAAACTGTTTTTT.

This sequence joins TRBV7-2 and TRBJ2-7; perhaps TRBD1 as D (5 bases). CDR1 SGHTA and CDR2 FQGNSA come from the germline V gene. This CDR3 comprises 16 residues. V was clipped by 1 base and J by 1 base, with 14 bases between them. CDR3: CASSLVATEPSYEQYF. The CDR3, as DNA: TGTGCCAGCAGCTTAGTTGCGACAGAACCGTCCTACGAGCAGTACTTC. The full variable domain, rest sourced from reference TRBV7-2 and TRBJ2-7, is GAGVSQSPSNKVTEKGKDVELRCDPISGHTALYWYRQSLGQGLEFLIYFQGNSAPDKSGLPSDRFSAERTGGSVSTLTIQRTQQEDSAVYLCASSLVATEPSYEQYFGPGTRLTVT.